The present T cell receptor beta chain was sequenced within a study of OX40 agonist ivuxolimab in advanced cancers. Study-level information: Ivuxolimab is an agonistic anti-OX40 (CD134) antibody, and patients were treated with it. Patients were infused with ivuxolimab every 2 weeks at 0.01 to 10 mg/kg. At about 82% male, the cohort had a mean age of 60 years, ranging from roughly 20 to 85. General observations from the study: Antigen targets of the expanded peripheral T cells went undetermined.

In germline, CDR1 is SGHKS, CDR2 YYEKEE (reference sequence). The CDR3 sequence is 15 residues long. The V gene lost 0 bases and the J gene lost 1 base, with 10 bases spanning the gap. Concerning this clone: The target antigen is unknown.

Assay used: immunoSEQ multiplex PCR; TCRdb lists only in-frame clones, some missing. The table lists roughly 89,000 clones, just under 90% of them singletons, with about 7.2% in the top ten. The V and J genes are TRBV5-5 and TRBJ2-5; D remains unclear. This TCR came from an adult with an advanced solid tumor such as melanoma, head and neck, liver or kidney cancer. This sample comprised CD4+ or CD8+ T cells sorted from blood, obtained in a trial of the OX40 agonist ivuxolimab. The CDR3 sequence: CASSLAAAVQETQYF. For the CDR3, the DNA is TGTGCCAGCAGCTTGGCCGCGGCAGTCCAAGAGACCCAGTACTTC.